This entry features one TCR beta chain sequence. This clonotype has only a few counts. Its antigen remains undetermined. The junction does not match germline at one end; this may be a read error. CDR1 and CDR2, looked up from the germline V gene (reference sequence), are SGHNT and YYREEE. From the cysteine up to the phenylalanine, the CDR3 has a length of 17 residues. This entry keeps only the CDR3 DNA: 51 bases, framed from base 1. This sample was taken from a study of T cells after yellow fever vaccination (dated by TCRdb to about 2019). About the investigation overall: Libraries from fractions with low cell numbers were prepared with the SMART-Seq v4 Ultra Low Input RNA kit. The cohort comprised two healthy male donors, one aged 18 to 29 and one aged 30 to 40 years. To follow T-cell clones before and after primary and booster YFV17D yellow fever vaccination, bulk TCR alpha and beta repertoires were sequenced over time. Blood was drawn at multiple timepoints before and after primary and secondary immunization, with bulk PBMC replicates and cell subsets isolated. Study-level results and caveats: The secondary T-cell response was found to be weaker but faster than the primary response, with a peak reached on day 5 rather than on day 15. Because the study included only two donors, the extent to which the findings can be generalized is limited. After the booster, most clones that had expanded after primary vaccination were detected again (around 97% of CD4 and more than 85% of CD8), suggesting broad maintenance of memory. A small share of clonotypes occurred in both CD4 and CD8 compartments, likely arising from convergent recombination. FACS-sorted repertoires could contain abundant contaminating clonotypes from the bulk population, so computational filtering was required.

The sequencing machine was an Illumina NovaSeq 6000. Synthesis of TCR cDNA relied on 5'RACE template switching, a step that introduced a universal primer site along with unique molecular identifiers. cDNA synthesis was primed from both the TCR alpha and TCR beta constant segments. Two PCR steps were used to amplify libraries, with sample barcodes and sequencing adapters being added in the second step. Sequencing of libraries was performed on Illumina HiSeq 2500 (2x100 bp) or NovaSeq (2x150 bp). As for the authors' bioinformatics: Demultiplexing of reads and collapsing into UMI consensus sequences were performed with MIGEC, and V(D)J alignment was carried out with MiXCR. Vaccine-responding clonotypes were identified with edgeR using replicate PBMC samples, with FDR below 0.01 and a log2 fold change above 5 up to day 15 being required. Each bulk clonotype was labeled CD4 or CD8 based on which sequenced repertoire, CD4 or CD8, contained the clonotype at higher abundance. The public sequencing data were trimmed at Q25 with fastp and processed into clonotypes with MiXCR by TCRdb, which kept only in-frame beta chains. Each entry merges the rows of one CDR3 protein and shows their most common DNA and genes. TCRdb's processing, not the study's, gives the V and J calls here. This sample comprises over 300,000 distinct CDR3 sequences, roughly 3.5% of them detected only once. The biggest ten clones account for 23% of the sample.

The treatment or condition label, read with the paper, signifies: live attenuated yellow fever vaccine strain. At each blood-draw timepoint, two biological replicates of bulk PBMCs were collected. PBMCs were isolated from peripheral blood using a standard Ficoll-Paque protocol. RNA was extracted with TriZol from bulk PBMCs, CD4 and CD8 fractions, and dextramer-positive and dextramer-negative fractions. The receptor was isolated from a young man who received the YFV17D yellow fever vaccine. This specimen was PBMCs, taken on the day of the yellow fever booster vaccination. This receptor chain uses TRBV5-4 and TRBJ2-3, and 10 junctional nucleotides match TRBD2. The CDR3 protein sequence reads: CASNLDPSGGAKDTQYF. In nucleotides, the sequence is TGTGCCAGCAACTTGGATCCAAGCGGGGGGGCCAAAGATACGCAGTATTTT.